This T cell receptor (beta chain) was recovered during a study of memory CD4+ T cells and cytomegalovirus serostatus. Across the whole study: Healthy Belgian adult donors included roughly nine CMV-positive and 24 CMV-negative people.

The length of the CDR3 is 16 residues. Germline loops: CDR1 SNHLY, CDR2 FYNNEI. The trim removed 8 bases at V and 4 bases at J, leaving 16 bases unmatched. The table lists this clone with a few counts. Its target is unknown. TCRdb's table, derived via immunoSEQ multiplex PCR, lists solely in-frame clones and lacks some. Among about 61,000 clones, approximately 78% were seen once, and the ten largest hold roughly 0.95%. General study findings and limits: The CMV-associated TCR signature appears largely within the CD4+ memory repertoire.

Single viable CD3+CD4+CD8-CD45RO+ cells were sorted as the memory CD4+ T cells. The source is an adult in good health and CMV-seronegative. J is TRBJ2-7 and V is TRBV2, with 8 positions matching TRBD1. Sequencing input: memory CD4+ T cells from blood. In DNA form, the CDR3 reads TGTGCCAGCGAGGACAGGGTAATGAGGATCCTTTACGAGCAGTACTTC. Its protein product is CASEDRVMRILYEQYF.